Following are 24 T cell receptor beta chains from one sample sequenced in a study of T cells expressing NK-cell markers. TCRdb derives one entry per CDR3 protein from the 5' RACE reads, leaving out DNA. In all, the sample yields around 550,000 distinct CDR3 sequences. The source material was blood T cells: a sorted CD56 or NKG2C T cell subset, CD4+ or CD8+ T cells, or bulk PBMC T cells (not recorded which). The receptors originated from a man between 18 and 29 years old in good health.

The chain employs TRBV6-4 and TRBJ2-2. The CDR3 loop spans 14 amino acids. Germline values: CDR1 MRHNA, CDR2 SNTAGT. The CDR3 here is CASSDSLGFGELFF.

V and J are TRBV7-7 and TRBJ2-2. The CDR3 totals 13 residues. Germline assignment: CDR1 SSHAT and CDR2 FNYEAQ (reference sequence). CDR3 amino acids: CATKIQNTGELFF.

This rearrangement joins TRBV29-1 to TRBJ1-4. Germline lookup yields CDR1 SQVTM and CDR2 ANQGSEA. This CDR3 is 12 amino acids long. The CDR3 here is CSVVWGVEKLFF.

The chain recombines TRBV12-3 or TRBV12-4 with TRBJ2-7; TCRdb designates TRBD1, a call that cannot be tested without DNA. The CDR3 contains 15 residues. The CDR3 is CASSFRGTSSYEQYF.

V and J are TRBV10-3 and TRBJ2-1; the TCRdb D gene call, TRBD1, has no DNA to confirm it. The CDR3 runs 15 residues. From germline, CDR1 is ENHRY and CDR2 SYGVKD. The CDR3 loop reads CAISDSRVRAYEQFF.

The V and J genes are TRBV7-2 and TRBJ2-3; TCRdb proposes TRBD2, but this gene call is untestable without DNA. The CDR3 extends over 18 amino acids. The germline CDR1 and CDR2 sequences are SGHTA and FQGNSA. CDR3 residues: CASSYETRLAGVTDTQYF.

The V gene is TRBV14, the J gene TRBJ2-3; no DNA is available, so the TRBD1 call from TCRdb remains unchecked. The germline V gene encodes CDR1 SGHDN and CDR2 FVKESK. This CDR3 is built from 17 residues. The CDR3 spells CASSQDTGSTGLDTQYF.

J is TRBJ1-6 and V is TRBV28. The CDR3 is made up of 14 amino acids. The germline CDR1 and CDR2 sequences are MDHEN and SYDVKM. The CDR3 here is CASSLRDGPSPLHF. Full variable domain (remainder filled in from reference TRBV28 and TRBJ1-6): DVKVTQSSRYLVKRTGEKVFLECVQDMDHENMFWYRQDPGLGLRLIYFSYDVKMKEKGDIPEGYSVSREKKERFSLILESASTNQTSMYLCASSLRDGPSPLHFGNGTRLTVT.

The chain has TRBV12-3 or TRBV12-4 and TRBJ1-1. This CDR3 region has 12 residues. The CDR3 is CASLRFNTEAFF.

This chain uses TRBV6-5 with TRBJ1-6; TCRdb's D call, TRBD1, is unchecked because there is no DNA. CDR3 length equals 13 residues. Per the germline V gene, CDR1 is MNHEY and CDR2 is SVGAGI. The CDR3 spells CASSYTLTGALHF.

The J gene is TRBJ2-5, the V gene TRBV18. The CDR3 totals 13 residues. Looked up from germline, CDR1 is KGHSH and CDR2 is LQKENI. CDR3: CASSSDLAETQYF.

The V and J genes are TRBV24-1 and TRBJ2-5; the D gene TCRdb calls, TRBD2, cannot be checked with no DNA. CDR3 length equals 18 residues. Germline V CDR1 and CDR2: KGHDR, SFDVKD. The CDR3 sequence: CATSDRKPGLAGQETQYF.

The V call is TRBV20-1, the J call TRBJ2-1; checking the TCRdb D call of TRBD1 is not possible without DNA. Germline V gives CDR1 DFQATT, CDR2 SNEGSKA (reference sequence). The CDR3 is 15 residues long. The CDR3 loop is CSATGGTGPYNEQFF.

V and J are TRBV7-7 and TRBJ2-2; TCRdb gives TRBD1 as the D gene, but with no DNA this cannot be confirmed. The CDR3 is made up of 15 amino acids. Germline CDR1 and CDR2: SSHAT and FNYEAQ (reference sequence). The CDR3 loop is CASSLIQGTTGELFF.

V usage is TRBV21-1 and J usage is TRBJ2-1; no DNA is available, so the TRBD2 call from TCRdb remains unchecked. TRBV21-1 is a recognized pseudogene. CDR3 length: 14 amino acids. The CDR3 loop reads CASSKGSGRPGEFF.

CDR3 sequence reads: CASSPGQALGLFF. V and J are TRBV5-1 and TRBJ2-2; TCRdb returns TRBD1, unconfirmable since there is no DNA. This CDR3 is built from 13 residues. Germline V CDR1 and CDR2: SGHRS, YFSETQ. Together with reference TRBV5-1 and TRBJ2-2, the CDR3 gives the full variable domain: KAGVTQTPRYLIKTRGQQVTLSCSPISGHRSVSWYQQTPGQGLQFLFEYFSETQRNKGNFPGRFSGRQFSNSRSEMNVSTLELGDSALYLCASSPGQALGLFFGEGSRLTVL.

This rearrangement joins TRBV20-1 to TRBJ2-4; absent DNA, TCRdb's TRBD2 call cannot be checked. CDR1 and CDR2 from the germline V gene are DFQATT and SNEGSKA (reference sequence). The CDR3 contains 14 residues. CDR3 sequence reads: CSASAGGKENIQYF.

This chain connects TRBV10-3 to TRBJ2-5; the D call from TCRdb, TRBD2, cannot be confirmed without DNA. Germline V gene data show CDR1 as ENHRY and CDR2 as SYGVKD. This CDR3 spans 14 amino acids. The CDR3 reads CAISASDRQETQYF.

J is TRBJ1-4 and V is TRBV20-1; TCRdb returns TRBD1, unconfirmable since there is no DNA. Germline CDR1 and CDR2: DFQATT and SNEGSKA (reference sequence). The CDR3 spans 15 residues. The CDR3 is CSALRQGSLSGKLFF.

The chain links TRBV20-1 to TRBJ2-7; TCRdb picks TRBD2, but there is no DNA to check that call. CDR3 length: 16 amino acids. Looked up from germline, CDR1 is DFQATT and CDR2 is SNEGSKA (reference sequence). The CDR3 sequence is CSASGTAEGNSYEQYF.

CDR3 residues: CASSKNNGQSSYEQYF. The V call is TRBV21-1, the J call TRBJ2-7; TCRdb indicates TRBD1, and absent DNA this call remains unverified. TRBV21-1 is listed as a pseudogene. This CDR3 region has 16 residues.

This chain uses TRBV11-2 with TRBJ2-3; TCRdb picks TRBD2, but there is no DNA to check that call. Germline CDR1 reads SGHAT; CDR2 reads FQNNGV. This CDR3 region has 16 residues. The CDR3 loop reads CASSPSSVGPTDTQYF. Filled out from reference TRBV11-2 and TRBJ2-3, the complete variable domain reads EAGVAQSPRYKIIEKRQSVAFWCNPISGHATLYWYQQILGQGPKLLIQFQNNGVVDDSQLPKDRFSAERLKGVDSTLKIQPAKLEDSAVYLCASSPSSVGPTDTQYFGPGTRLTVL.

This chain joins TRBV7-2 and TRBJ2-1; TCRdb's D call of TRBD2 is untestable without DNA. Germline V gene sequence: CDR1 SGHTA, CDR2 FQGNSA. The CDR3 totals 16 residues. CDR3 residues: CASSDRTSGIRNEQFF.

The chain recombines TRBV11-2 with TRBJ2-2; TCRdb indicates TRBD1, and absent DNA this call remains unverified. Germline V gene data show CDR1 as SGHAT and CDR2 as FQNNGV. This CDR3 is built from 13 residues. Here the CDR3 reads CASSLRTGLELFF.